These 4 T cell receptor beta chains share one sample of origin, sequenced in a study of cytomegalovirus exposure and HLA in healthy donors. The PCR employed 60 Vbeta primers together with 13 Jbeta primers. Using immunoSEQ multiplex PCR, the repertoire was profiled, and TCRdb retains in-frame clones only, with some absent. The repertoire has a few hundred thousand clones, 81% of them found once; the top ten carry about 7.3%. Sequenced material: PBMCs. The receptor set was obtained from a woman aged 55-69 years in good health and CMV-seropositive.

This clone showed up just a few times. The rearrangement links TRBV4-1 to TRBJ2-3; maybe TRBD1 (7 bases). The ends were cut back, 0 bases at V and 0 bases at J, with 16 bases in the middle. The CDR3 contains 18 residues. Germline-derived CDR1 and CDR2 are MGHRA and YSYEKL. The DNA for the CDR3 is TGCGCCAGCAGCCAAGATTTCACGACAGGGACTAGCACAGATACGCAGTATTTT. It codes for CASSQDFTTGTSTDTQYF.

This chain links TRBV15 with TRBJ2-2, with 7 bases lining up with TRBD2. V lost 6 bases and J lost 4; bases outside the gene matches: 5. CDR3 size: 14 residues. Germline V gives CDR1 LNHNV, CDR2 YYDKDF (reference sequence). This CDR3 reads CATRAGVVTGELFF. CDR3 DNA: TGTGCCACCAGGGCGGGGGTGGTCACCGGGGAGCTGTTTTTT.

The chain joins TRBV4-1 to TRBJ2-5, with 8 bases identical to TRBD2. The CDR3 runs to 17 residues. Germline-derived CDR1 and CDR2 are MGHRA and YSYEKL. The V gene end was trimmed by 0 bases and the J gene end by 5 bases; junction bases not matched to a gene: 11. This CDR3 is CASSQERAGVGRETQYF. CDR3 sequence (DNA): TGCGCCAGCAGCCAAGAGAGAGCGGGAGTAGGGAGGGAGACCCAGTACTTC.

The chain joins TRBV7-2 to TRBJ1-2; no firm D call. Trimming cost V 4 bases and J 4 bases, with 10 bases left between them. The CDR3 loop spans 13 amino acids. The germline V gene encodes CDR1 SGHTA and CDR2 FQGNSA. The CDR3 DNA reads TGTGCCAGCAGCTCCTTAGCCGGCTATGGCTACACCTTC. It codes for CASSSLAGYGYTF. Variable domain in full (rest from reference TRBV7-2 and TRBJ1-2): GAGVSQSPSNKVTEKGKDVELRCDPISGHTALYWYRQSLGQGLEFLIYFQGNSAPDKSGLPSDRFSAERTGGSVSTLTIQRTQQEDSAVYLCASSSLAGYGYTFGSGTRLTVV.